A single sample is the source of the 22 T cell receptor beta chains below, sequenced in a study of T cells in Graves' hyperthyroidism and ophthalmopathy. RNA transcripts gave rise to amplified TCR beta CDR3 regions. Using the HTBI primer set, a first-round RT-PCR was run on the TCR CDR3. Via MiXCR, TCRdb re-called the multiplex PCR reads, giving one row per CDR3 protein. The data contain roughly 700,000 distinct CDR3 sequences, about 14% of them seen just once; the ten biggest clones take up about a tenth. Material for sequencing was blood. These receptors were collected from a woman between 18 and 30 years old with Graves' hyperthyroidism.

This clonotype turned up a few times. The rearrangement links TRBV15 to TRBJ2-2; 9 bases are a match to TRBD2. The V gene end was trimmed by 0 bases and the J gene end by 3 bases; junction bases not matched to a gene: 11. The CDR3 contains 19 residues. CDR1 and CDR2 from the germline V gene are LNHNV and YYDKDF (reference sequence). CDR3 in amino acids: CATSRDYVAGGPDTGELFF. In nucleotides, the CDR3 is TGTGCCACCAGCAGAGATTACGTCGCGGGAGGGCCCGACACCGGGGAGCTGTTTTTT.

This clonotype came up many times. The chain combines TRBV30 with TRBJ2-5; 7 nucleotides agree with TRBD1. V lost 3 bases and J lost 7; bases outside the gene matches: 5. CDR3 length equals 12 residues. In germline, CDR1 is GTSNPN, CDR2 SVGIG (reference sequence). CDR3 residues: CAWRRQGVTQYF. The DNA for the CDR3 is TGTGCCTGGAGGAGACAGGGTGTGACCCAGTACTTC.

This clonotype has at least ten counts. The V gene is TRBV24-1, the J gene TRBJ2-5; possibly TRBD2 for D (6 bases). The CDR3 is 13 residues long. CDR1 and CDR2 (germline): KGHDR, SFDVKD. Trimming shortened V by 4 bases and J by 5 bases, and 10 bases separated the two germline ends. The CDR3 here is CATSDGGIETQYF. CDR3 sequence (DNA): TGTGCCACCAGTGACGGAGGGATCGAGACCCAGTACTTC.

This clonotype was counted between two and nine times. CDR3: CASSYGVWRDTNTEAFF. The DNA for the CDR3 is TGTGCCAGCAGTTACGGGGTTTGGCGGGACACGAACACTGAAGCTTTCTTT. The chain combines TRBV6-2 or TRBV6-3 with TRBJ1-1; weak D call: TRBD1 (6 bases). Germline values: CDR1 MNHEY, CDR2 SVGEGT. V lost 2 bases and J 1 base, leaving 17 bases between the germline ends. The CDR3 runs to 17 residues.

This clonotype turned up a few times. The gene calls are TRBV11-2 and TRBJ2-2, with D tentatively TRBD1 or TRBD2 (5 bases each). Trimming took off 9 bases at V and 8 bases at J, with 13 bases between the two ends. CDR1 and CDR2 from the germline V gene are SGHAT and FQNNGV. This CDR3 spans 12 amino acids. The CDR3 loop is CASLRGAGELFF. CDR3 DNA: TGTGCCAGTCTTCGGGGCGCTGGGGAGCTGTTTTTT. Looking up the rest from reference TRBV11-2 and TRBJ2-2 gives the full variable domain: EAGVAQSPRYKIIEKRQSVAFWCNPISGHATLYWYQQILGQGPKLLIQFQNNGVVDDSQLPKDRFSAERLKGVDSTLKIQPAKLEDSAVYLCASLRGAGELFFGEGSRLTVL.

This clonotype has at least ten counts. This rearrangement joins TRBV5-5 to TRBJ1-1; D is uncertain. V was clipped by 0 bases and J by 1 base, with 10 bases between them. Germline V CDR1 and CDR2: SGHKS, YYEKEE (reference sequence). This CDR3 has 15 amino acids. The CDR3 bases are TGTGCCAGCAGCTTGGTCGTAGACGGGAACACTGAAGCTTTCTTT. As protein: CASSLVVDGNTEAFF.

The genes are TRBV30 and TRBJ2-1, with 12 bases that match TRBD2. With 3 bases clipped from V and 9 bases from J, the junction kept 6 bases outside the gene matches. Germline-derived CDR1 and CDR2 are GTSNPN and SVGIG (reference sequence). This CDR3 has 14 amino acids. The CDR3 here is CAWSLLAGGLEQFF. CDR3 bases: TGTGCCTGGAGCCTTCTAGCGGGAGGGCTTGAGCAGTTCTTC.

This clonotype has a count of ten or more. CDR3 DNA sequence: TGTGCCAGCAGCTTAATCGGGGACTACAATGAGCAGTTCTTC. As protein: CASSLIGDYNEQFF. The chain carries TRBV7-9 and TRBJ2-1; TRBD2 might be the D (5 bases). V was cut by 2 bases and J by 3 bases, with 8 bases left in between. This CDR3 contains 14 residues. Germline V lookup: CDR1 SEHNR, CDR2 FQNEAQ (reference sequence). Drawing the rest from reference TRBV7-9 and TRBJ2-1, the complete variable domain is DTGVSQNPRHKITKRGQNVTFRCDPISEHNRLYWYRQTLGQGPEFLTYFQNEAQLEKSRLLSDRFSAERPKGSFSTLEIQRTEQGDSAMYLCASSLIGDYNEQFFGPGTRLTVL.

This clonotype was observed a single time. The rearrangement links TRBV11-2 to TRBJ2-7, with D perhaps matching TRBD2 (6 bases). CDR3 length: 15 amino acids. The germline V and J ends were trimmed by 1 base and 4 bases, with 14 bases remaining between them. Germline CDR1 SGHAT, CDR2 FQNNGV. CDR3 nucleotides: TGTGCCAGCAGCTTAGGTGGAGGGATGGGTTACGAGCAGTACTTC. This gives the protein CASSLGGGMGYEQYF.

This clonotype was detected only a few times. The gene calls are TRBV4-1 and TRBJ1-3, with D possibly being TRBD1 (5 bases). Germline V gene data show CDR1 as MGHRA and CDR2 as YSYEKL. The V end was cut by 1 base, the J end by 0 bases, with 7 bases between. The CDR3 sequence is 15 residues long. CDR3 nucleotide sequence: TGCGCCAGCAGCCAAGCAGGGCTCTCTGGAAACACCATATATTTT. Amino acid sequence: CASSQAGLSGNTIYF.

This clonotype was observed many times. The CDR3 region has the DNA TGTGCCAGCAGCTTGCTAGCGGGAGGCCGTGGGAATGAGCAGTTCTTC. Translating it yields CASSLLAGGRGNEQFF. This chain links TRBV11-2 with TRBJ2-1, with 11 bases that match TRBD2. CDR1 and CDR2 (germline): SGHAT, FQNNGV. Unmatched junction bases numbered 8, after V lost 3 bases and J lost 7 bases. The length of the CDR3 is 16 residues.

With respect to this clonotype: A much more abundant neighbour one base away suggests this may be a read error. This chain joins TRBV12-3 or TRBV12-4 and TRBJ1-1; no reliable D call. The CDR3 spans 14 residues. V dropped 2 bases and J dropped 1 base, with 8 bases sitting between them. CDR3 in DNA: TGTGCCAGCAGTTTAATTGGCAGGAACACTGAAGCTTTCTTT. It translates to CASSLIGRNTEAFF.

This clonotype was seen many times. This rearrangement joins TRBV7-8 to TRBJ2-5; 9 bases are a match to TRBD1. The length of the CDR3 is 16 residues. V was pared by 5 bases and J by 5 bases, with 12 bases of the junction left unmatched. Germline V gives CDR1 SGHVS, CDR2 FQNEAQ. The CDR3 reads CASSPRGQGGRETQYF. In DNA, the CDR3 is TGTGCCAGCAGCCCCCGGGGACAGGGCGGTCGGGAGACCCAGTACTTC.

This clonotype was observed many times. The rearrangement uses TRBV19 and TRBJ1-5; D remains unclear. This CDR3 is built from 16 residues. CDR1 and CDR2 from the germline V gene are LNHDA and SQIVND (reference sequence). Trimming removed 4 bases at V and 0 bases at J, with 13 bases between. The CDR3 loop reads CASSNQRARSNQPQHF. DNA of the CDR3: TGTGCCAGTAGTAATCAACGGGCACGTAGCAATCAGCCCCAGCATTTT.

This clonotype was counted many times. This chain joins TRBV18 and TRBJ1-1; D is unresolved. V dropped 6 bases and J dropped 4 bases, with 9 bases sitting between them. The CDR3 covers 12 residues. In germline, CDR1 is KGHSH, CDR2 LQKENI. The CDR3 DNA reads as TGTGCCAGCTCTTCGGACGGCACTGAAGCTTTCTTT. Protein product: CASSSDGTEAFF.

This clonotype was found many times. The V and J genes are TRBV11-2 and TRBJ2-5, with D perhaps TRBD2 (6 bases). The V end lost 3 bases, the J end lost 4 bases, and 15 bases lay between the germline ends. The CDR3 spans 15 residues. Germline loops: CDR1 SGHAT, CDR2 FQNNGV. The CDR3 bases are TGTGCCAGCAGCTTGTTTCTCGGCGGGACAGAGACCCAGTACTTC. Translating it yields CASSLFLGGTETQYF.

Many counts were recorded for this clonotype. The rearrangement uses TRBV30 and TRBJ1-5; D gene ambiguous. Germline CDR1 and CDR2: GTSNPN and SVGIG (reference sequence). The CDR3 totals 14 residues. V was shortened by 5 bases and J by 1 base, with 12 bases between the two germline ends. The CDR3 reads CAWRSQASNQPQHF. Written as DNA, the CDR3 is TGTGCCTGGCGGAGTCAGGCCAGCAATCAGCCCCAGCATTTT.

This clonotype was seen only a few times. This chain links TRBV12-3 or TRBV12-4 with TRBJ2-5; 7 bases map to TRBD1. The CDR3 spans 13 residues. The J segment lost 1 base and the V segment lost 7 bases, leaving 3 bases of the junction unmatched. CDR3 in amino acids: CASKGTAQETQYF. The DNA for the CDR3 is TGTGCCAGCAAAGGGACAGCCCAAGAGACCCAGTACTTC.

This clonotype was counted a few times. The CDR3 loop reads CASSHLPSYNEQFF. CDR3 coding DNA: TGTGCCAGCAGTCACCTACCTAGCTACAATGAGCAGTTCTTC. The chain combines TRBV28 with TRBJ2-1, with D uncertain. Trimming took 5 bases from V and 3 from J, leaving 11 bases between them. Germline CDR1 and CDR2: MDHEN and SYDVKM. This CDR3 contains 14 residues.

This clonotype was found a few times. The J gene is TRBJ1-3, the V gene TRBV2; D gene uncertain. The CDR3 is 17 amino acids. Trimming took off 5 bases at V and 0 bases at J, with 17 bases between the two ends. Germline loops: CDR1 SNHLY, CDR2 FYNNEI. CDR3 nucleotides: TGTGCCAGCAGTATTGGGAAAAAACATCTCTCTGGAAACACCATATATTTT. Protein sequence: CASSIGKKHLSGNTIYF.

In its sample, this clonotype was seen a few times. The chain links TRBV19 to TRBJ2-3; D remains unclear. The CDR3 has 13 amino acids. The V end was cut by 6 bases, the J end by 6 bases, with 13 bases between. Per the germline V gene, CDR1 is LNHDA and CDR2 is SQIVND (reference sequence). The CDR3: CASSPYDLDTQYF. Here the CDR3 DNA reads TGTGCCAGTAGCCCATATGATCTGGATACGCAGTATTTT.

This clonotype was observed at least ten times. The chain links TRBV14 to TRBJ1-1, with D unresolved. CDR1 SGHDN and CDR2 FVKESK come from the germline V gene. With 4 bases removed from V and 6 bases from J, the gap between germline ends came to 18 bases. The CDR3 totals 15 residues. CDR3 coding DNA: TGTGCCAGCAGCCGCCTCATCGAAGGGTACCCTGAAGCTTTCTTT. This codes for CASSRLIEGYPEAFF.